Below are 23 T cell receptor beta chains sequenced from a single sample in a study of blood T cell repertoires in COVID-19. The assay was immunoSEQ multiplex PCR, and TCRdb's table has in-frame clones only and misses some. The sample holds 200,000 to 300,000 clones; 75% to 85% are singletons and the top ten take 5.5%. The source material was peripheral blood. The source of these receptors is a human donor in a cohort sampled during active COVID-19.

The V gene is TRBV9, the J gene TRBJ1-6; D is possibly TRBD1 (5 bases). The germline gives CDR1 SGDLS, CDR2 YYNGEE. This CDR3 is built from 15 residues. V was pared by 0 bases and J by 9 bases, with 13 bases between. The CDR3 region is CASSVVGGASSPLHF. The CDR3 coding sequence is TGTGCCAGCAGCGTAGTGGGAGGGGCGAGTTCACCCCTCCACTTT.

The chain employs TRBV4-1 and TRBJ2-7; D may be TRBD2 (5 bases). Trimming cost V 0 bases and J 6 bases, with 12 bases left between them. The germline V gene encodes CDR1 MGHRA and CDR2 YSYEKL. The CDR3 runs 14 residues. The DNA of the CDR3 is TGCGCCAGCAGCCAAGATGTATCGGGGAGCGAGCAGTACTTC. Residues: CASSQDVSGSEQYF.

J is TRBJ1-5 and V is TRBV7-3, with a possible D match to TRBD1 (5 bases). The CDR3 runs 13 residues. V was trimmed by 1 base and J by 5 bases, leaving 6 bases between them. CDR1 SGHTA and CDR2 FQGTGA come from the germline V gene. The CDR3 reads CASSLRGDQPQHF. CDR3 DNA: TGTGCCAGCAGCTTAAGGGGCGATCAGCCCCAGCATTTT.

V usage is TRBV18 and J usage is TRBJ1-1; weak D call: TRBD1 (5 bases). The CDR3 runs to 15 residues. The V end lost 3 bases, the J end lost 3 bases, and 14 bases lay between the germline ends. CDR1 and CDR2 (germline): KGHSH, LQKENI. The CDR3 loop is CASSPMPGVDTEAFF. For the CDR3, the DNA is TGTGCCAGCTCACCCATGCCGGGGGTGGACACTGAAGCTTTCTTT.

This clone was seen a single time. The chain joins TRBV7-9 to TRBJ1-4; 8 bases are shared with TRBD1. Germline trimming cut 4 bases from V and 6 bases from J; bases unmatched to any gene: 4. The CDR3 has 14 amino acids. The germline gives CDR1 SEHNR, CDR2 FQNEAQ (reference sequence). CDR3 sequence (DNA): TGTGCCAGCAGCTCGACAGGGGAGGATGAAAAACTGTTTTTT. Amino acid sequence: CASSSTGEDEKLFF.

This chain connects TRBV27 to TRBJ2-3; the D is unclear. V dropped 1 base and J dropped 2 bases, with 4 bases sitting between them. The length of the CDR3 is 13 residues. Germline-derived CDR1 and CDR2 are MNHEY and SMNVEV (reference sequence). CDR3 residues: CASSLFYTDTQYF. In DNA, the CDR3 is TGTGCCAGCAGTTTATTTTACACAGATACGCAGTATTTT.

V gene TRBV18 combines with J gene TRBJ1-1; D is undetermined. CDR3 length: 16 amino acids. V was clipped by 6 bases and J by 3 bases, with 20 bases between them. Germline V lookup: CDR1 KGHSH, CDR2 LQKENI. CDR3: CASSPMEGHGDTEAFF. The DNA of the CDR3 is TGTGCCAGCTCCCCAATGGAAGGGCACGGGGACACTGAAGCTTTCTTT.

This clone appeared once. V and J are TRBV6-5 and TRBJ2-6; TRBD1 is a possible D gene (5 bases). There are 15 residues in the CDR3. V lost 8 bases and J 0 bases, leaving 11 bases between the germline ends. Germline loops: CDR1 MNHEY, CDR2 SVGAGI. CDR3 in amino acids: CASSLRDSGANVLTF. CDR3 sequence (DNA): TGTGCCAGCTCTCTCAGGGACTCTGGGGCCAACGTCCTGACTTTC.

V gene TRBV28 combines with J gene TRBJ2-1, with 9 bases matching TRBD1. The germline V gene encodes CDR1 MDHEN and CDR2 SYDVKM. The CDR3 is made up of 15 amino acids. V gave up 2 bases and J gave up 5 bases; unmatched junction bases: 4. The CDR3 DNA is TGTGCCAGCAGTTTAAGGGGACAGGGAAACAATGAGCAGTTCTTC. It translates to CASSLRGQGNNEQFF.

The V gene is TRBV4-2, the J gene TRBJ2-1; 13 nucleotides line up with TRBD2. The CDR3 totals 17 residues. The germline CDR1 and CDR2 sequences are LGHNA and YNFKEQ. The V segment lost 0 bases and the J segment 10 bases; nucleotides outside the gene matches: 9. CDR3 protein: CASSQDDGLAGENEQFF. For the CDR3, the DNA is TGTGCCAGCAGCCAAGATGACGGACTAGCGGGAGAGAACGAGCAGTTCTTC.

The sample holds one count of this clone. The chain links TRBV3-1 (or the pseudogene TRBV3-2) to TRBJ2-4; D remains ambiguous. From germline, CDR1 is LGHDT and CDR2 YNNKEL (reference sequence). The CDR3 spans 15 residues. The ends were cut back, 3 bases at V and 6 bases at J, with 15 bases in the middle. The CDR3: CASSHSTRVGNIQYF. Here the CDR3 DNA reads TGTGCCAGCAGCCACTCCACCCGGGTGGGAAACATTCAGTACTTC.

The rearrangement links TRBV27 to TRBJ1-4; 8 bases agree with TRBD1. The CDR3 length is 14 residues. Germline V gene sequence: CDR1 MNHEY, CDR2 SMNVEV (reference sequence). The V and J ends lost 6 bases and 11 bases, in that order; junction bases with no gene match: 11. The CDR3 DNA reads TGTGCCAGCAGCTCCGGACAGGGACGGCGGAAACTGTTTTTT. This encodes CASSSGQGRRKLFF.

This clone was seen a single time. The CDR3 sequence: CASSIRPDSYEQYF. CDR3 bases: TGTGCCAGTAGTATCCGCCCAGACTCCTACGAGCAGTACTTC. The rearrangement joins TRBV19 to TRBJ2-7; D gene ambiguous. This CDR3 has 14 amino acids. Germline V gene sequence: CDR1 LNHDA, CDR2 SQIVND (reference sequence). V lost 3 bases, J lost 0 bases, and 9 bases lay in between. Full variable domain (outside the CDR3, taken from reference TRBV19 and TRBJ2-7): DGGITQSPKYLFRKEGQNVTLSCEQNLNHDAMYWYRQDPGQGLRLIYYSQIVNDFQKGDIAEGYSVSREKKESFPLTVTSAQKNPTAFYLCASSIRPDSYEQYFGPGTRLTVT.

This clone has only one observation. CDR3 nucleotide sequence: TGTGCCAGCAGTTACCCCAAGGCTAGCGCTCAAGAGACCCAGTACTTC. This gives the protein CASSYPKASAQETQYF. The V call is TRBV6-2 or TRBV6-3, the J call TRBJ2-5; a possible D gene is TRBD2 (6 bases). Germline V gene sequence: CDR1 MNHEY, CDR2 SVGEGT. With 2 bases removed from V and 2 bases from J, the gap between germline ends came to 15 bases. The CDR3 length is 16 residues.

This chain joins TRBV28 and TRBJ2-1, with 10 bases aligning to TRBD2. V dropped 8 bases and J dropped 5; count of bases not matched to a gene: 9. The CDR3 spans 15 residues. Germline V gives CDR1 MDHEN, CDR2 SYDVKM. This CDR3 is CASLSGTSAHNEQFF. CDR3 DNA sequence: TGTGCCAGCCTAAGTGGGACTAGCGCCCACAATGAGCAGTTCTTC.

CDR3 DNA: TGTGCCAGCAGCCCGGGGACAGATTACGAGCAGTACTTC. It codes for CASSPGTDYEQYF. The chain couples TRBV7-6 to TRBJ2-7; 7 bases line up with TRBD1. This CDR3 has 13 residues. The germline CDR1 and CDR2 sequences are SGHVS and FNYEAQ. With V trimmed by 5 bases and J by 4 bases, 5 bases remained unmatched.

CDR3 DNA: TGTGCCAGCTCACCCAGGACTAGCGGGAGTGTGGGGGAGACCCAGTACTTC. This translates into CASSPRTSGSVGETQYF. This chain links TRBV18 with TRBJ2-5, with 13 bases matching TRBD2. The CDR3 sequence is 17 residues long. Unmatched junction bases numbered 9, after V lost 3 bases and J lost 5 bases. CDR1 and CDR2 from the germline V gene are KGHSH and LQKENI. Full variable domain (missing parts from reference TRBV18 and TRBJ2-5): NAGVMQNPRHLVRRRGQEARLRCSPMKGHSHVYWYRQLPEEGLKFMVYLQKENIIDESGMPKERFSAEFPKEGPSILRIQQVVRGDSAAYFCASSPRTSGSVGETQYFGPGTRLLVL.

The V gene is TRBV5-1, the J gene TRBJ2-3; D remains unclear. The germline gives CDR1 SGHRS, CDR2 YFSETQ. The V end lost 1 base, the J end lost 0 bases, and 6 bases lay between the germline ends. The CDR3 extends over 14 amino acids. The CDR3 loop is CASSLRGSTDTQYF. CDR3 nucleotide sequence: TGCGCCAGCAGCTTGAGAGGCAGCACAGATACGCAGTATTTT.

This clone is a singleton in its sample. V is TRBV29-1 and J is TRBJ1-4; 8 bases fit TRBD1. V was clipped by 5 bases and J by 5 bases; unmatched bases: 4. The CDR3 length is 13 residues. Germline lookup yields CDR1 SQVTM and CDR2 ANQGSEA. CDR3 sequence: CSVSSGGNEKLFF. The CDR3 nucleotides are TGCAGCGTTTCTTCAGGGGGCAATGAAAAACTGTTTTTT.

This clone has a handful of counts. The V call is TRBV18, the J call TRBJ1-2, with TRBD1 as a possible D gene (5 bases). The V and J ends lost 3 bases and 2 bases respectively, with 10 bases between them. Germline V gene lookup returns CDR1 KGHSH and CDR2 LQKENI. CDR3 length: 14 amino acids. The DNA of the CDR3 is TGTGCCAGCTCACCGGAGGGGACCAACTATGGCTACACCTTC. Amino acid sequence: CASSPEGTNYGYTF.

V usage is TRBV3-1 (or the pseudogene TRBV3-2) and J usage is TRBJ2-3, with D possibly TRBD2 on 5 matching bases. V was trimmed by 0 bases and J by 8 bases, leaving 15 bases between them. The CDR3 covers 15 residues. From germline, CDR1 is LGHDT and CDR2 YNNKEL (reference sequence). As DNA, the CDR3 is TGTGCCAGCAGCCAAGATGCCGGGGTACCGGGTACGCAGTATTTT. Translating gives CASSQDAGVPGTQYF.

V is TRBV6-6 and J is TRBJ2-5; no firm D call. V lost 2 bases and J lost 3, with 10 bases in between. The CDR3 consists of 14 residues. Germline CDR1 reads MNHNY; CDR2 reads SVGAGI (reference sequence). CDR3: CASSYVSNEETQYF. The CDR3 coding sequence is TGTGCCAGCAGTTACGTTTCTAACGAAGAGACCCAGTACTTC.

The chain carries TRBV7-9 and TRBJ1-4; 11 positions agree with TRBD1. The germline V gene encodes CDR1 SEHNR and CDR2 FQNEAQ (reference sequence). CDR3 length: 15 residues. V lost 5 bases to trimming and J lost 5 bases; unmatched junction nucleotides: 4. The CDR3 DNA is TGTGCCAGCAGCGCCAGGACAGGGGGCAATGAAAAACTGTTTTTT. Its protein is CASSARTGGNEKLFF.